The present T cell receptor beta chain was sequenced within a study of cytomegalovirus exposure and HLA in healthy donors. Study in general: Later analysis reported that the 130 or so validation repertoires shared the platform of the roughly 680 first-cohort repertoires. Whole-study findings and limits: The study found most TCR sequences rare, yet found some public TCRs in many donors. The study recorded over 150 TCR beta chains that were cytomegalovirus-associated.

Germline-derived CDR1 and CDR2 are LNHNV and YYDKDF (reference sequence). With 1 base clipped from V and 5 bases from J, the junction kept 7 bases outside the gene matches. There are 16 residues in the CDR3. The assay was immunoSEQ multiplex PCR, and TCRdb's table has in-frame clones only and misses some. Altogether about 150,000 clones are present, 85% to 90% being singletons, with the ten largest covering about 3.1%. About this clone itself: Its matching antigen is unknown.

This chain joins TRBV15 and TRBJ2-5; 10 positions agree with TRBD2. The sequenced material came from PBMCs. This receptor was identified in a woman in her late teens or twenties in good health and CMV-seropositive. CDR3 nucleotide sequence: TGTGCCACCAGCAGAGTACTAGCGGGAAGAGGGGAGACCCAGTACTTC. Residues: CATSRVLAGRGETQYF.